The 23 T cell receptor beta chains below were found in one sample sequenced in a study of T cell changes during pregnancy in multiple sclerosis. TCRdb's table, derived via immunoSEQ multiplex PCR, lists solely in-frame clones and lacks some. The table lists approximately 25,000 clones, around nine tenths of them singletons. The specimen was CD8+ T cells from peripheral blood mononuclear cells, collected in the second trimester of pregnancy. The origin of the receptors is a female donor with multiple sclerosis, enrolled in a pregnancy study.

This chain connects TRBV27 to TRBJ2-7; tentatively, D is TRBD1 (5 bases). CDR3 length: 14 amino acids. V was shortened by 5 bases and J by 4 bases, with 15 bases between the two germline ends. Germline CDR1 is MNHEY and CDR2 is SMNVEV (reference sequence). This CDR3 is CASSPLGQAYEQYF. The DNA for the CDR3 is TGTGCCAGCAGTCCCCTGGGGCAGGCTTACGAGCAGTACTTC.

On this clone: One end of the junction does not line up with germline, which may come from a read error. The chain has TRBV10-3 and TRBJ2-5; 9 bases are shared with TRBD2. The CDR3 spans 14 residues. The germline gives CDR1 ENHRY, CDR2 SYGVKD. CDR3 protein: CAVSGGSPQETQYF. CDR3 bases: TGTGCCGTCAGCGGGGGGTCTCCTCAAGAGACCCAGTACTTC.

CDR3 in amino acids: CASTPGDAGELFF. As DNA, the CDR3 is TGTGCCAGCACCCCAGGGGACGCCGGGGAGCTGTTTTTT. The chain carries TRBV6-6 and TRBJ2-2; D may be TRBD1 (6 bases). The CDR3 has 13 residues. V lost 7 bases to trimming and J lost 6 bases, with 12 bases between them. CDR1 MNHNY and CDR2 SVGAGI come from the germline V gene (reference sequence).

The J gene is TRBJ1-6, the V gene TRBV6-6; D gene uncertain. The CDR3 has 12 amino acids. Trimming took 5 bases from V and 11 from J, leaving 10 bases between them. Looked up from germline, CDR1 is MNHNY and CDR2 is SVGAGI (reference sequence). CDR3 sequence: CASSPTLAPLHF. CDR3 in DNA: TGTGCCAGCAGTCCGACACTGGCACCCCTCCACTTT.

The CDR3, as DNA: TGTGCCAGCAGGACAGGGGATATTAGCTATGGCTACACCTTC. Translating it yields CASRTGDISYGYTF. The V call is TRBV7-2, the J call TRBJ1-2; the match to TRBD1 covers 8 bases. The CDR3 is made up of 14 amino acids. V shed 6 bases and J 4 bases; nucleotides not matched to a gene: 7. Per the germline V gene, CDR1 is SGHTA and CDR2 is FQGNSA.

This clone has a handful of counts. V and J are TRBV6-1 and TRBJ1-4, with D uncertain. Germline V gene data show CDR1 as MNHNS and CDR2 as SASEGT. V was pared by 2 bases and J by 8 bases, with 12 bases between. The CDR3 has 14 residues. The CDR3 DNA reads TGTGCCAGCAGTGAATCGGGATTACCGGAAAAACTGTTTTTT. Encoded protein: CASSESGLPEKLFF.

Here the CDR3 reads CASTIQGGPKNSYEQYF. The CDR3 DNA reads as TGTGCCAGCACCATACAGGGGGGACCGAAAAACTCCTACGAGCAGTACTTC. The V gene is TRBV28, the J gene TRBJ2-7, with 8 bases lining up with TRBD1. Germline V gene data show CDR1 as MDHEN and CDR2 as SYDVKM. The ends lost 7 bases at V and 0 bases at J; junction bases unmatched: 14. The CDR3 has 17 amino acids.

This rearrangement joins TRBV19 to TRBJ1-2, with no clear D. With 6 bases removed from V and 4 bases from J, the gap between germline ends came to 12 bases. CDR3 length: 13 residues. Germline lookup yields CDR1 LNHDA and CDR2 SQIVND (reference sequence). CDR3 residues: CASRPLDFYGYTF. The CDR3 nucleotides read TGTGCCAGTAGGCCGCTCGACTTCTATGGCTACACCTTC.

V and J are TRBV15 and TRBJ2-1, with 10 bases aligning to TRBD1. CDR3 length: 13 amino acids. Looked up from germline, CDR1 is LNHNV and CDR2 is YYDKDF (reference sequence). V shed 8 bases, J shed 9 bases, and the junction held 7 bases outside the gene matches. DNA of the CDR3: TGTGCCACCGAGGACAGGGGGTTTGGTGAGCAGTTCTTC. This codes for CATEDRGFGEQFF.

The genes are TRBV11-2 and TRBJ2-3; tentatively, D is TRBD1 (6 bases). V was trimmed by 6 bases and J by 12 bases, leaving 16 bases between them. Germline values: CDR1 SGHAT, CDR2 FQNNGV. CDR3 length: 12 residues. The CDR3 DNA sequence: TGTGCCAGCAGTATAGGACAGCGGATTCAGTATTTT. Its translation is CASSIGQRIQYF.

The chain carries TRBV7-6 and TRBJ1-4; 7 nucleotides agree with TRBD1. The V gene end was trimmed by 5 bases and the J gene end by 1 base; junction bases not matched to a gene: 4. Germline lookup yields CDR1 SGHVS and CDR2 FNYEAQ. The length of the CDR3 is 15 residues. The CDR3 here is CASSLPGGTNEKLFF. The CDR3 coding sequence is TGTGCCAGCAGCCTTCCAGGGGGAACTAATGAAAAACTGTTTTTT.

The chain joins TRBV11-2 to TRBJ2-1; 9 bases fit TRBD1. Germline V gene sequence: CDR1 SGHAT, CDR2 FQNNGV. The CDR3 totals 15 residues. The J segment lost 5 bases and the V segment lost 5 bases, leaving 7 bases of the junction unmatched. CDR3 nucleotide sequence: TGTGCCAGCAGCCTCTACAGGGGGCCCAACAATGAGCAGTTCTTC. Amino acid sequence: CASSLYRGPNNEQFF.

The CDR3 loop is CSAITDRGPTRSGYTF. CDR3 nucleotide sequence: TGCAGCGCTATAACGGACAGGGGGCCTACTAGGAGCGGCTACACCTTC. This rearrangement joins TRBV29-1 to TRBJ1-2, with 11 bases matching TRBD1. Germline trimming cut 7 bases from V and 8 bases from J; bases unmatched to any gene: 18. CDR3 length equals 16 residues. Germline loops: CDR1 SQVTM, CDR2 ANQGSEA.

V and J are TRBV11-3 and TRBJ1-1; 7 bases agree with TRBD1. Trimming took 1 base from V and 4 from J; bases not matched to a gene: 0. Germline CDR1 SGHNT, CDR2 YENEEA. The CDR3 runs 13 residues. The CDR3 is CASSLGQGTEAFF. CDR3 in DNA: TGTGCCAGCAGCTTAGGACAGGGCACTGAAGCTTTCTTT.

The rearrangement joins TRBV29-1 to TRBJ2-5; TRBD1 matches at 8 bases. Germline trimming cut 5 bases from V and 0 bases from J; bases unmatched to any gene: 5. The CDR3 spans 14 residues. Germline V gene lookup returns CDR1 SQVTM and CDR2 ANQGSEA. In DNA, the CDR3 is TGCAGCGTTCTCGGGACAGGAAACCAAGAGACCCAGTACTTC. Protein product: CSVLGTGNQETQYF. The full variable domain, completed using reference TRBV29-1 and TRBJ2-5, is SAVISQKPSRDICQRGTSLTIQCQVDSQVTMMFWYRQQPGQSLTLIATANQGSEATYESGFVIDKFPISRPNLTFSTLTVSNMSPEDSSIYLCSVLGTGNQETQYFGPGTRLLVL.

A few counts support this clone. The junction departs from the called germline gene at one end, perhaps through a read error. This sequence joins TRBV7-7 and TRBJ1-1; D is unresolved. This CDR3 is built from 13 residues. The germline gives CDR1 SSHAT, CDR2 FNYEAQ (reference sequence). The CDR3 bases are TGTGCTAGCAGCTTTGGCATGAACACTGAAGCTTTCTTT. Residues: CASSFGMNTEAFF.

The chain links TRBV6-5 to TRBJ1-4; 11 bases fit TRBD1. CDR3 size: 16 residues. Trimming took 2 bases from V and 8 from J; bases not matched to a gene: 7. Germline V CDR1 and CDR2: MNHEY, SVGAGI. The CDR3 protein is CASSYGQGAQWEKLFF. The DNA for the CDR3 is TGTGCCAGCAGTTACGGACAGGGGGCGCAGTGGGAAAAACTGTTTTTT.

The chain employs TRBV4-3 and TRBJ1-6, with unresolved D. The CDR3 has 17 residues. Per germline, CDR1 LGHNA and CDR2 YSLEER. Trimming shortened V by 2 bases and J by 7 bases, and 18 bases separated the two germline ends. The CDR3 is CASSQQEQWVVNSPLHF. For the CDR3, the DNA is TGCGCCAGCAGCCAACAGGAACAATGGGTGGTCAATTCACCCCTCCACTTT.

This clone was seen only a few times. The V and J genes are TRBV9 and TRBJ1-1; D is perhaps TRBD1 (5 bases). V gave up 0 bases and J gave up 5 bases, with 14 bases separating them. The germline gives CDR1 SGDLS, CDR2 YYNGEE. There are 15 residues in the CDR3. CDR3: CASSVDGGEETEAFF. The CDR3 DNA reads TGTGCCAGCAGCGTAGATGGAGGGGAGGAAACTGAAGCTTTCTTT.

The chain combines TRBV9 with TRBJ1-2, with unresolved D. The V gene lost 4 bases and the J gene lost 3 bases, with 7 bases spanning the gap. The V gene's germline CDR1 is SGDLS and CDR2 YYNGEE. The CDR3 covers 12 residues. The CDR3 nucleotides are TGTGCCAGCAGCCCCCGGGACTATGGCTACACCTTC. Translating gives CASSPRDYGYTF.

The chain links TRBV15 to TRBJ1-4, with 8 positions matching TRBD1. After removal of 3 bases from V and 2 bases from J, the junction contained 8 bases not matched to a gene. The germline V gene has CDR1 LNHNV and CDR2 YYDKDF (reference sequence). The CDR3 is made up of 17 amino acids. The CDR3 coding sequence is TGTGCCACCAGCAGCAGCTACACAGGGGGGACTAATGAAAAACTGTTTTTT. Its protein product is CATSSSYTGGTNEKLFF. The full variable domain, rest sourced from reference TRBV15 and TRBJ1-4, is DAMVIQNPRYQVTQFGKPVTLSCSQTLNHNVMYWYQQKSSQAPKLLFHYYDKDFNNEADTPDNFQSRRPNTSFCFLDIRSPGLGDTAMYLCATSSSYTGGTNEKLFFGSGTQLSVL.

J is TRBJ2-7 and V is TRBV7-2; a possible D gene is TRBD1 (6 bases). Germline V lookup: CDR1 SGHTA, CDR2 FQGNSA. The V end was cut by 6 bases, the J end by 0 bases, with 15 bases between. The CDR3 loop spans 15 amino acids. The CDR3 bases are TGTGCCAGCAGAGAGGCAGGGGATAACTCCTACGAGCAGTACTTC. Amino acid sequence: CASREAGDNSYEQYF.

The chain employs TRBV30 and TRBJ1-1, with D perhaps TRBD1 (5 bases). This CDR3 has 10 residues. Looked up from germline, CDR1 is GTSNPN and CDR2 is SVGIG (reference sequence). V dropped 6 bases and J dropped 11 bases, with 13 bases sitting between them. DNA for the CDR3: TGTGCCTGTGATGGACAAGCGGCTTTCTTT. Its translation: CACDGQAAFF.